This T cell receptor beta chain was obtained from a study of response to subunit inactivated influenza vaccine. The study, taken as a whole, reports: Authors proposed each seasonal influenza vaccination draws in few new T cells.

The sample holds a few counts of this clonotype. Antigen specificity is unknown. V lost 2 bases and J 4 bases, leaving 5 bases between the germline ends. The CDR3 is made up of 13 amino acids. The germline V gene encodes CDR1 SGHTA and CDR2 FQGNSA. One entry per CDR3 protein, called by TCRdb with MiXCR from the RT-PCR reads. The sample has 450,000 to 600,000 distinct CDR3 sequences; around 8% are singletons. This TCR derives from a man between 50 and 70 years old who received an inactivated influenza vaccine. The chain joins TRBV7-2 to TRBJ2-2, with D uncertain. The sequencing here drew on PBMCs from blood, taken roughly 24 months after vaccination. The CDR3 loop reads CASSLKPTGELFF. CDR3 in DNA: TGTGCCAGCAGCTTAAAGCCCACCGGGGAGCTGTTTTTT.